The 22 T cell receptor beta chains reported below all come from one sample, sequenced in a study of T cell responses to AZD1222 COVID-19 vaccine. TCRdb's copy holds only in-frame clones and misses some; the assay was immunoSEQ multiplex PCR. The sample carries around 99,000 clones, around nine tenths recorded once. This material consisted of peripheral blood, taken on day 0 of AZD1222 vaccination. These receptors all stem from an adult in good health.

As to this clone: The same CDR3 also results from other DNA sequences found in this sample. V gene TRBV6-2 or TRBV6-3 combines with J gene TRBJ2-5, with D unclear. CDR1 and CDR2 (germline): MNHEY, SVGEGT. The CDR3 runs 14 residues. The V end lost 0 bases, the J end lost 4 bases, and 9 bases lay between the germline ends. The CDR3 protein is CASSYSIGLETQYF. CDR3 coding DNA: TGTGCCAGCAGTTACTCGATCGGTTTAGAGACCCAGTACTTC.

DNA of the CDR3: TGTGCCTGGGTGACAGGGTCCACCGGGGAGCTGTTTTTT. Its translation: CAWVTGSTGELFF. V and J are TRBV30 and TRBJ2-2, with 7 positions matching TRBD1. This CDR3 has 13 residues. With V trimmed by 5 bases and J by 4 bases, 4 bases remained unmatched. Germline CDR1 reads GTSNPN; CDR2 reads SVGIG (reference sequence).

The gene calls are TRBV6-5 and TRBJ1-1; D might be TRBD1 (6 bases). In germline, CDR1 is MNHEY, CDR2 SVGAGI. V shed 5 bases and J shed 0 bases, with 10 bases lying between them. This CDR3 has 14 residues. CDR3 protein: CASSMDRMNTEAFF. For the CDR3, the DNA is TGTGCCAGCAGTATGGACAGAATGAACACTGAAGCTTTCTTT.

The V call is TRBV9, the J call TRBJ1-3; TRBD1 matches at 9 bases. V lost 3 bases and J lost 1; bases outside the gene matches: 5. Germline lookup yields CDR1 SGDLS and CDR2 YYNGEE. The CDR3 covers 16 residues. The CDR3 DNA sequence: TGTGCCAGCAGCGATGGACAGGGGAGATCTGGAAACACCATATATTTT. Translated: CASSDGQGRSGNTIYF.

The V call is TRBV7-9, the J call TRBJ1-2, with D tentatively TRBD1 (5 bases). The CDR3 consists of 15 residues. V was trimmed by 3 bases and J by 6 bases, leaving 17 bases between them. Germline values: CDR1 SEHNR, CDR2 FQNEAQ (reference sequence). The CDR3 DNA reads TGTGCCAGCAGCTTGGATGCCACAGGAGTTGATGGCTACACCTTC. It is translated as CASSLDATGVDGYTF.

V and J are TRBV4-1 and TRBJ1-5; no firm D call. The V end was cut by 1 base, the J end by 3 bases, with 10 bases between. CDR1 MGHRA and CDR2 YSYEKL come from the germline V gene. CDR3 length: 15 amino acids. The CDR3 bases are TGCGCCAGCAGCCAAGTGGGCGGACCCAATCAGCCCCAGCATTTT. It encodes CASSQVGGPNQPQHF.

The rearrangement links TRBV7-2 to TRBJ1-3; D gene uncertain. This CDR3 spans 16 amino acids. Germline CDR1 is SGHTA and CDR2 is FQGNSA. V shed 5 bases and J shed 0 bases, with 14 bases lying between them. The CDR3 region has the DNA TGTGCCAGCAGCGTCCTCCGGGCGGGCTCTGGAAACACCATATATTTT. Residues: CASSVLRAGSGNTIYF.

The J gene is TRBJ2-2, the V gene TRBV11-3; TRBD2 might be the D (5 bases). This CDR3 spans 16 amino acids. Trimming removed 5 bases from V and 1 base from J, with 14 bases in between. Germline CDR1 reads SGHNT; CDR2 reads YENEEA. The CDR3 region is CASSHTRTGNTGELFF. CDR3 in DNA: TGTGCCAGCAGCCATACTAGGACGGGGAACACCGGGGAGCTGTTTTTT.

This chain connects TRBV5-1 to TRBJ2-1; D might be TRBD1 (5 bases). Trimming removed 1 base at V and 0 bases at J, with 14 bases between. The CDR3 covers 17 residues. CDR1 SGHRS and CDR2 YFSETQ come from the germline V gene. This chain's CDR3 is CASSLLGPTSSYNEQFF. In DNA form, the CDR3 reads TGCGCCAGCAGCTTGTTGGGGCCCACGAGCTCCTACAATGAGCAGTTCTTC.

This clone showed up just a few times. V is TRBV19 and J is TRBJ1-1, with TRBD1 identical over 11 bases. The CDR3 totals 14 residues. Unmatched junction bases numbered 5, after V lost 6 bases and J lost 5 bases. CDR1 LNHDA and CDR2 SQIVND come from the germline V gene (reference sequence). For the CDR3, the DNA is TGTGCCAGTAGAGGACAGGGGGCAGGAACTGAAGCTTTCTTT. It specifies CASRGQGAGTEAFF.

This rearrangement joins TRBV5-1 to TRBJ1-3; TRBD1 aligns across 7 bases. Germline V gives CDR1 SGHRS, CDR2 YFSETQ. The CDR3 is 15 residues long. V trimming: 4 bases; J trimming: 3 bases; junction bases outside the gene matches: 7. In DNA form, the CDR3 reads TGCGCCAGCAGCCAGGGGACAGTGCGTGGAAACACCATATATTTT. It specifies CASSQGTVRGNTIYF.

As DNA, the CDR3 is TGTGCCAGCACGGGGGGCCGTTTGGAGACCCAGTACTTC. Amino acid sequence: CASTGGRLETQYF. The rearrangement joins TRBV2 to TRBJ2-5, with D possibly TRBD2 on 7 matching bases. This CDR3 is built from 13 residues. Germline-derived CDR1 and CDR2 are SNHLY and FYNNEI. Between the trimmed V and J ends, which lost 7 bases and 5 bases, there was a span of 14 bases.

The V gene is TRBV19, the J gene TRBJ2-2; TRBD2 matches 7 bases. The CDR3 is made up of 16 amino acids. The ends lost 0 bases at V and 4 bases at J; junction bases unmatched: 5. CDR1 is LNHDA and CDR2 is SQIVND in the germline V gene (reference sequence). Here the CDR3 reads CASSIESREGTGELFF. The CDR3 bases are TGTGCCAGTAGTATAGAGTCCAGGGAGGGCACCGGGGAGCTGTTTTTT.

This clone has just a few counts. This chain links TRBV12-5 with TRBJ1-2, with TRBD1 as a possible D gene (5 bases). Germline V lookup: CDR1 LGHNT, CDR2 FRNRAP. Trimming cost V 1 base and J 5 bases, with 17 bases left between them. The CDR3 contains 16 residues. CDR3 in DNA: TGTGCTAGTGGTTTGGGAAATGTGGGGACCGATTATGGCTACACCTTC. Translation: CASGLGNVGTDYGYTF.

About this clone itself: The sample carries other DNA sequences with the same CDR3. The chain recombines TRBV7-9 with TRBJ1-1, with D perhaps matching TRBD1 (5 bases). V was trimmed by 1 base and J by 0 bases, leaving 6 bases between them. CDR3 length: 14 amino acids. CDR1 and CDR2 from the germline V gene are SEHNR and FQNEAQ (reference sequence). The CDR3 loop reads CASSLGQLNTEAFF. CDR3 DNA sequence: TGTGCCAGCAGCTTAGGACAGTTGAACACTGAAGCTTTCTTT.

A few counts support this clone. J is TRBJ2-3 and V is TRBV5-1; D gene uncertain. Trimming cost V 0 bases and J 2 bases, with 10 bases left between them. This CDR3 contains 15 residues. From germline, CDR1 is SGHRS and CDR2 YFSETQ. CDR3 in amino acids: CASSLAGFHTDTQYF. CDR3 nucleotides: TGCGCCAGCAGCTTGGCCGGATTTCACACAGATACGCAGTATTTT. The whole variable domain, filled in from reference TRBV5-1 and TRBJ2-3, reads KAGVTQTPRYLIKTRGQQVTLSCSPISGHRSVSWYQQTPGQGLQFLFEYFSETQRNKGNFPGRFSGRQFSNSRSEMNVSTLELGDSALYLCASSLAGFHTDTQYFGPGTRLTVL.

The chain links TRBV4-2 to TRBJ2-7; D ambiguous. From germline, CDR1 is LGHNA and CDR2 YNFKEQ. The CDR3 contains 13 residues. The germline V and J ends were trimmed by 0 bases and 2 bases, with 5 bases remaining between them. CDR3 region: CASSQDSTYEQYF. Written as DNA, the CDR3 is TGTGCCAGCAGCCAAGATTCGACCTACGAGCAGTACTTC.

The chain combines TRBV9 with TRBJ2-5; 12 bases fit TRBD1. Unmatched junction bases numbered 4, after V lost 0 bases and J lost 4 bases. The length of the CDR3 is 16 residues. Per the germline V gene, CDR1 is SGDLS and CDR2 is YYNGEE. The CDR3 DNA follows: TGTGCCAGCAGCGTAGGGGGACAGGGGGCCATAGAGACCCAGTACTTC. Its translation is CASSVGGQGAIETQYF.

This sequence joins TRBV4-3 and TRBJ2-7, with D tentatively TRBD1 (5 bases). The CDR3 is made up of 15 amino acids. Germline CDR1 reads LGHNA; CDR2 reads YSLEER. Trimming shortened V by 0 bases and J by 3 bases, and 12 bases separated the two germline ends. In DNA, the CDR3 is TGCGCCAGCAGCCAAGATTCAGGGATGAGCTACGAGCAGTACTTC. It translates to CASSQDSGMSYEQYF.

The sample holds one count of this clone. The rearrangement links TRBV6-5 to TRBJ2-7; D call uncertain. In germline, CDR1 is MNHEY, CDR2 SVGAGI. This CDR3 is 16 amino acids long. The V gene lost 2 bases and the J gene lost 2 bases, with 16 bases spanning the gap. DNA of the CDR3: TGTGCCAGCAGTTACGAACGCCAAGACGGAACCTACGAGCAGTACTTC. Its protein product is CASSYERQDGTYEQYF.

This chain joins TRBV7-3 and TRBJ2-4; TRBD1 or TRBD2 may be the D gene (6 bases each). The CDR3 is made up of 14 amino acids. Germline CDR1 is SGHTA and CDR2 is FQGTGA. V lost 0 bases and J lost 6, with 9 bases in between. The DNA for the CDR3 is TGTGCCAGCAGCTTAACGGGGGGCGGAAACATTCAGTACTTC. It translates to CASSLTGGGNIQYF.

This chain connects TRBV4-3 to TRBJ2-7, with unresolved D. The CDR3 runs to 13 residues. The germline V gene encodes CDR1 LGHNA and CDR2 YSLEER. Trimming took off 0 bases at V and 2 bases at J, with 5 bases between the two ends. CDR3 coding DNA: TGCGCCAGCAGCCAAGACACGACCTACGAGCAGTACTTC. As protein: CASSQDTTYEQYF.